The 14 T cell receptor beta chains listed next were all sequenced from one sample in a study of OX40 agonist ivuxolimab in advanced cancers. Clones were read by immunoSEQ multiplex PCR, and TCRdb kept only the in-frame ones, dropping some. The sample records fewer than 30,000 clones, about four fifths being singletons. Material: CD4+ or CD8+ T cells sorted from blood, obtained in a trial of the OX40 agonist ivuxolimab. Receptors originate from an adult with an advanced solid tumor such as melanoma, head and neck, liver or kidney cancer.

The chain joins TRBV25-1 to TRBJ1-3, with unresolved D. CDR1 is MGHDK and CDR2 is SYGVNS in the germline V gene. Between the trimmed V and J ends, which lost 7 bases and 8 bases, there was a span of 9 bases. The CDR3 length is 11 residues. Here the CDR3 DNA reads TGTGCCAGCACCGCCGGCGACACCATATATTTT. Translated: CASTAGDTIYF.

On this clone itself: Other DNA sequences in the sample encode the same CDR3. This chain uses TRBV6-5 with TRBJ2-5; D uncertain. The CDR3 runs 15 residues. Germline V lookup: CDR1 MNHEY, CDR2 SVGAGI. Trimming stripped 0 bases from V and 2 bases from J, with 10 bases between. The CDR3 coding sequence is TGTGCCAGCAGTTACTCAGCAGGACCACAAGAGACCCAGTACTTC. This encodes CASSYSAGPQETQYF.

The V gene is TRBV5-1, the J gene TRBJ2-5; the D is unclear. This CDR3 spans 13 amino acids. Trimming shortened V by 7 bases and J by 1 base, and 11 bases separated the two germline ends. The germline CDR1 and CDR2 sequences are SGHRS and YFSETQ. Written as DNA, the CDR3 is TGCGCCAGCGTCCTAATGGGCCAAGAGACCCAGTACTTC. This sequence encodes CASVLMGQETQYF.

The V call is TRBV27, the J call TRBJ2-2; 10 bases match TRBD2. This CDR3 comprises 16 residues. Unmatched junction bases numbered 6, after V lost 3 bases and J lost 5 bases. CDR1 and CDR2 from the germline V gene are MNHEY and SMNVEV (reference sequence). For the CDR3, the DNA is TGTGCCAGCAGTTTGCGGCTAGCGGGAGTTACCGGGGAGCTGTTTTTT. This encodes CASSLRLAGVTGELFF.

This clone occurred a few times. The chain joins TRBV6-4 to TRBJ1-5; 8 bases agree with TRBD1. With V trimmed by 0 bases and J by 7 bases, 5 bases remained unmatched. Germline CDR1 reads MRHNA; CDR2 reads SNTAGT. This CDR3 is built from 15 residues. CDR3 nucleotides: TGTGCCAGCAGTGACTCGGCAGGGGGCGGACAGCCCCAGCATTTT. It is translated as CASSDSAGGGQPQHF.

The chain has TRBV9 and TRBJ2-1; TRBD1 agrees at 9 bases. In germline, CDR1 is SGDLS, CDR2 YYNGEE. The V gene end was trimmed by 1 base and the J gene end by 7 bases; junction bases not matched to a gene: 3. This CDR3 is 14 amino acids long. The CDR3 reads CASSVPQGANEQFF. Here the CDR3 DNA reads TGTGCCAGCAGCGTACCACAGGGGGCTAATGAGCAGTTCTTC.

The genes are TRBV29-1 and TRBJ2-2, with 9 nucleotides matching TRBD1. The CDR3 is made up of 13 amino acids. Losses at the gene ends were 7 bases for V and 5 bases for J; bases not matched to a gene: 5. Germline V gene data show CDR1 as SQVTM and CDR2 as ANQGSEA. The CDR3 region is CSGGQGETGELFF. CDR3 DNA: TGCAGCGGGGGACAGGGCGAGACCGGGGAGCTGTTTTTT.

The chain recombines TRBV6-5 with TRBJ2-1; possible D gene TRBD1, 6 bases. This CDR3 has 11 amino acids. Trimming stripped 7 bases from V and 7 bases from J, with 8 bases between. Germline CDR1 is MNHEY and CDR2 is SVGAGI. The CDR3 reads CASIRGNEQFF. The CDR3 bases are TGTGCCAGCATCAGGGGTAATGAGCAGTTCTTC.

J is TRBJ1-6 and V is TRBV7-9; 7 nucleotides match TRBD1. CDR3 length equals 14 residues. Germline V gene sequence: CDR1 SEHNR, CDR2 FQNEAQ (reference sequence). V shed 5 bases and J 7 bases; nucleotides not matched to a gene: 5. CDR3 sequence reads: CASSRTGNNSPLHF. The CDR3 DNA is TGTGCCAGCAGCCGGACAGGAAACAATTCACCCCTCCACTTT.

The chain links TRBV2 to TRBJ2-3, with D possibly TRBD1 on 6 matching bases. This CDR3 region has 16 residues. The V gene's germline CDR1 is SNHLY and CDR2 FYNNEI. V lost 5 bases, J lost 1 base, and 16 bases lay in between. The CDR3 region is CASSKDWGRGTDTQYF. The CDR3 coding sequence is TGTGCCAGCAGTAAGGACTGGGGGCGAGGCACAGATACGCAGTATTTT. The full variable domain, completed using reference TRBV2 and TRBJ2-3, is EPEVTQTPSHQVTQMGQEVILRCVPISNHLYFYWYRQILGQKVEFLVSFYNNEISEKSEIFDDQFSVERPDGSNFTLKIRSTKLEDSAMYFCASSKDWGRGTDTQYFGPGTRLTVL.

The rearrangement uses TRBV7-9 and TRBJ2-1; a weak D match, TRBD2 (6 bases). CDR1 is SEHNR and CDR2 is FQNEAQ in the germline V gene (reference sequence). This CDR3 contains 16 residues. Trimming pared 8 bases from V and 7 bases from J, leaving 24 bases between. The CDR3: CASRDLSAGIPNEQFF. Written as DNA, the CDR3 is TGTGCCAGCCGGGATCTTTCGGCGGGAATTCCGAATGAGCAGTTCTTC. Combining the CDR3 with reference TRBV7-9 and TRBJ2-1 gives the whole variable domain DTGVSQNPRHKITKRGQNVTFRCDPISEHNRLYWYRQTLGQGPEFLTYFQNEAQLEKSRLLSDRFSAERPKGSFSTLEIQRTEQGDSAMYLCASRDLSAGIPNEQFFGPGTRLTVL.

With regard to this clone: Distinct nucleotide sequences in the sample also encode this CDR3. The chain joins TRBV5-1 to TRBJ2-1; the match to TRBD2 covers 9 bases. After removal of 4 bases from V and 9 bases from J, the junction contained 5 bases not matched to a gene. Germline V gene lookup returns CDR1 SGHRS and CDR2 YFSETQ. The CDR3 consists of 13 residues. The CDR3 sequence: CASSRAGGSEQFF. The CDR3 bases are TGCGCCAGCAGCCGGGCGGGAGGGTCTGAGCAGTTCTTC.

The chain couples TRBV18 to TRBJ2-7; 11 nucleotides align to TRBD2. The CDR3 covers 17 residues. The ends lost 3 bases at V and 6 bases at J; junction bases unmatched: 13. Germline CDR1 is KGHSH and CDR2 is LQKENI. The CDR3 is CASSPQDWTSGFREQYF. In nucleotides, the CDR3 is TGTGCCAGCTCACCGCAGGACTGGACTAGCGGGTTCCGCGAGCAGTACTTC. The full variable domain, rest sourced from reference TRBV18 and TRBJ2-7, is NAGVMQNPRHLVRRRGQEARLRCSPMKGHSHVYWYRQLPEEGLKFMVYLQKENIIDESGMPKERFSAEFPKEGPSILRIQQVVRGDSAAYFCASSPQDWTSGFREQYFGPGTRLTVT.

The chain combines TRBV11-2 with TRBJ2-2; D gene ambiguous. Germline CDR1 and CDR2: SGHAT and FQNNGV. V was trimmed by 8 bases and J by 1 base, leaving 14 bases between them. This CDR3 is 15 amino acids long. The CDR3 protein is CASSSVGWNTGELFF. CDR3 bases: TGTGCCAGCTCCTCCGTTGGGTGGAACACCGGGGAGCTGTTTTTT. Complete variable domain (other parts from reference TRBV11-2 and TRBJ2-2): EAGVAQSPRYKIIEKRQSVAFWCNPISGHATLYWYQQILGQGPKLLIQFQNNGVVDDSQLPKDRFSAERLKGVDSTLKIQPAKLEDSAVYLCASSSVGWNTGELFFGEGSRLTVL.